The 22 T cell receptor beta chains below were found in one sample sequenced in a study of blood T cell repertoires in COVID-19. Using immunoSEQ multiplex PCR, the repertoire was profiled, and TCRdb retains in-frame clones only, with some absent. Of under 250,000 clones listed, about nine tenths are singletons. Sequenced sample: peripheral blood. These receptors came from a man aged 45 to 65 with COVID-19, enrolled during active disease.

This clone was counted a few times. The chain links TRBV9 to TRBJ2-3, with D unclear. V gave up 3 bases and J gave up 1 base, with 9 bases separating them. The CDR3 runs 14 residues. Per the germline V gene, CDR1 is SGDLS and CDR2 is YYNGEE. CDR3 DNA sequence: TGTGCCAGCAGCGCATTAGTACGCACAGATACGCAGTATTTT. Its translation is CASSALVRTDTQYF.

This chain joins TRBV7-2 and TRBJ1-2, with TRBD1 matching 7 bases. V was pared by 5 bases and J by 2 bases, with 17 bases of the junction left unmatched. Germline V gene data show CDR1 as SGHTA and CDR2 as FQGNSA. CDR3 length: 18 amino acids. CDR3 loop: CASSPPGTAQNQNYGYTF. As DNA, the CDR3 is TGTGCCAGCAGCCCCCCCGGGACAGCTCAAAACCAGAACTATGGCTACACCTTC.

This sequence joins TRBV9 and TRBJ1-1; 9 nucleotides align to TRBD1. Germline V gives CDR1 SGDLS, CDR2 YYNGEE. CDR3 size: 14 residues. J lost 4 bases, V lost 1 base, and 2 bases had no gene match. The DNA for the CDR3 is TGTGCCAGCAGCGTACTGACAGGGGGCACTGAAGCTTTCTTT. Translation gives CASSVLTGGTEAFF. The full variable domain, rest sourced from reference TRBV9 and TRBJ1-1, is DSGVTQTPKHLITATGQRVTLRCSPRSGDLSVYWYQQSLDQGLQFLIQYYNGEERAKGNILERFSAQQFPDLHSELNLSSLELGDSALYFCASSVLTGGTEAFFGQGTRLTVV.

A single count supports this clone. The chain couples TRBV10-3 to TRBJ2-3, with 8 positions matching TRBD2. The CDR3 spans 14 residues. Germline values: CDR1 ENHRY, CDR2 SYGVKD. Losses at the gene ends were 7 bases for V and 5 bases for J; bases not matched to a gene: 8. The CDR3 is CAITPGGPVDTQYF. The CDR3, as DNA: TGTGCCATCACTCCGGGGGGGCCAGTAGATACGCAGTATTTT.

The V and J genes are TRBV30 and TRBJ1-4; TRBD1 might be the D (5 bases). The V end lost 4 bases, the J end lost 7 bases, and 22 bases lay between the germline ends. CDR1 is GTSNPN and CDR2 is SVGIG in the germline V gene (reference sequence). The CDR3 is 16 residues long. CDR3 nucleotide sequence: TGTGCCTGGAACCCCGGGAGGGCCCATGGGGGTGAAAAACTGTTTTTT. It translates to CAWNPGRAHGGEKLFF.

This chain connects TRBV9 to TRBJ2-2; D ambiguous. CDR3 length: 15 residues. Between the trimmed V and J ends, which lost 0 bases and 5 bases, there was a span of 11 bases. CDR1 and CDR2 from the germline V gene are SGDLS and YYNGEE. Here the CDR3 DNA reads TGTGCCAGCAGCGTAGAGCTCCGGTATACCGGGGAGCTGTTTTTT. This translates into CASSVELRYTGELFF.

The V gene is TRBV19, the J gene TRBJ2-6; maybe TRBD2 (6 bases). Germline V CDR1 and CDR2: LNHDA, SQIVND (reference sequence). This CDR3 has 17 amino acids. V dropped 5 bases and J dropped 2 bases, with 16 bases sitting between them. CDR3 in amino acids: CASSLAAGTPGANVLTF. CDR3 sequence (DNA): TGTGCCAGTAGTCTCGCGGCGGGGACCCCTGGGGCCAACGTCCTGACTTTC. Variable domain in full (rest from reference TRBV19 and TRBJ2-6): DGGITQSPKYLFRKEGQNVTLSCEQNLNHDAMYWYRQDPGQGLRLIYYSQIVNDFQKGDIAEGYSVSREKKESFPLTVTSAQKNPTAFYLCASSLAAGTPGANVLTFGAGSRLTVL.

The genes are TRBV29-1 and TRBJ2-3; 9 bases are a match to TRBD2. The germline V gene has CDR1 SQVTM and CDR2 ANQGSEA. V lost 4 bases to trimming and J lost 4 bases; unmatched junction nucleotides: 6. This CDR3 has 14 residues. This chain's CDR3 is CSVVGGRAPDTQYF. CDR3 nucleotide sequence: TGCAGCGTTGTGGGCGGGAGGGCCCCAGATACGCAGTATTTT.

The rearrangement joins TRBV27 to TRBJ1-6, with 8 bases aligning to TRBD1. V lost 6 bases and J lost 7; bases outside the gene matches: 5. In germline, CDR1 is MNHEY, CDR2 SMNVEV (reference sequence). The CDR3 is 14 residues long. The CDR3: CASSPRGQNSPLHF. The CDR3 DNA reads TGTGCCAGCAGCCCCAGGGGGCAAAATTCACCCCTCCACTTT.

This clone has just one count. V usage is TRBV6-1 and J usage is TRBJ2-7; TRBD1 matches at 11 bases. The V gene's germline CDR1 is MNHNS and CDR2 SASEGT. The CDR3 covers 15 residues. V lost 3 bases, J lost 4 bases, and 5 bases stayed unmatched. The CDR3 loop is CASSDGQGARYEQYF. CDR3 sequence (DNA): TGTGCCAGCAGTGACGGACAGGGGGCAAGGTACGAGCAGTACTTC.

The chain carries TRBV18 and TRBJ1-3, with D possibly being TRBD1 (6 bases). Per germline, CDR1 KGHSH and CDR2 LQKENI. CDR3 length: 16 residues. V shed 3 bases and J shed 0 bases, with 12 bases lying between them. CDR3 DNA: TGTGCCAGCTCACCCGGACAGAAGAGCTCTGGAAACACCATATATTTT. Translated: CASSPGQKSSGNTIYF.

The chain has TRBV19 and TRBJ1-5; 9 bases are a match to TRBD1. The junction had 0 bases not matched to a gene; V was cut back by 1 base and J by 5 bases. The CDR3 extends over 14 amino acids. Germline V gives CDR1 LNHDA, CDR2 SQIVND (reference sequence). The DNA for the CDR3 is TGTGCCAGTAGTATAGGGGACAGGGATCAGCCCCAGCATTTT. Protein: CASSIGDRDQPQHF.

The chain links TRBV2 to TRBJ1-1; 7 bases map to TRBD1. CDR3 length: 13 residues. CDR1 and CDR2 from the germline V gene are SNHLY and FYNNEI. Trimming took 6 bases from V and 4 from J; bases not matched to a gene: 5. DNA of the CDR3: TGTGCCAGCAGGATGACAGGGACCACTGAAGCTTTCTTT. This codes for CASRMTGTTEAFF.

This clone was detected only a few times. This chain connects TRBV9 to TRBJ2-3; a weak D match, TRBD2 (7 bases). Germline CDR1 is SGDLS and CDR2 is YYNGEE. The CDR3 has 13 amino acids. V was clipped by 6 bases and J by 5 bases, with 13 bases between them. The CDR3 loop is CASKGGGQDTQYF. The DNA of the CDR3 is TGTGCCAGCAAAGGGGGGGGCCAAGATACGCAGTATTTT.

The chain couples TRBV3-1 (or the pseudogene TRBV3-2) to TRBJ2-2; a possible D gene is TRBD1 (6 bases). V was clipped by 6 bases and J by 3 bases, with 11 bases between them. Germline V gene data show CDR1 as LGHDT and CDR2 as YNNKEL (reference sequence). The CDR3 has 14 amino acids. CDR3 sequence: CASRINRDTGELFF. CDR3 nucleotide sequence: TGTGCCAGCAGGATTAACAGGGACACCGGGGAGCTGTTTTTT.

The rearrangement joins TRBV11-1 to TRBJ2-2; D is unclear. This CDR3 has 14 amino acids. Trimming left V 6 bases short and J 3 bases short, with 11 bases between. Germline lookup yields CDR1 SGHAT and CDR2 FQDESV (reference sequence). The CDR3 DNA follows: TGTGCCAGCAGACGGAGTAGCCACACCGGGGAGCTGTTTTTT. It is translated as CASRRSSHTGELFF.

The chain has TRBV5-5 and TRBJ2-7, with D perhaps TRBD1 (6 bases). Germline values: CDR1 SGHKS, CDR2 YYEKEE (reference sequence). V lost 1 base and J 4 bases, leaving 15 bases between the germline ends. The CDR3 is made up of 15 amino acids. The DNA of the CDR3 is TGTGCCAGCAGCTTGACAGCCGGGACAACATACGAGCAGTACTTC. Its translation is CASSLTAGTTYEQYF.

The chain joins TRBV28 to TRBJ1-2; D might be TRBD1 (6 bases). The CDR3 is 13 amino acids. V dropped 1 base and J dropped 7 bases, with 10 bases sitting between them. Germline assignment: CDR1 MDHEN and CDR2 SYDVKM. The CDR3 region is CASSLSGTSGYTF. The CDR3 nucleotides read TGTGCCAGCAGTTTATCGGGGACAAGTGGCTACACCTTC.

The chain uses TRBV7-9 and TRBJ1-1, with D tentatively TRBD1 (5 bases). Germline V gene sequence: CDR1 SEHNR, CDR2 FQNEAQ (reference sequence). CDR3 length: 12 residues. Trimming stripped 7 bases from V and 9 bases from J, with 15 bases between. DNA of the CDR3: TGTGCCAGCACAGCAGGGCAGGACAAAGCTTTCTTT. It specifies CASTAGQDKAFF.

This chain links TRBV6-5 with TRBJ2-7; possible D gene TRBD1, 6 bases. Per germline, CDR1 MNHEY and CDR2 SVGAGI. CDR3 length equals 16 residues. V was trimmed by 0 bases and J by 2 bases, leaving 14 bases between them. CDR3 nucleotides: TGTGCCAGCAGTTACTCGATGGGGGCCGGACCCTACGAGCAGTACTTC. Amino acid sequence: CASSYSMGAGPYEQYF.

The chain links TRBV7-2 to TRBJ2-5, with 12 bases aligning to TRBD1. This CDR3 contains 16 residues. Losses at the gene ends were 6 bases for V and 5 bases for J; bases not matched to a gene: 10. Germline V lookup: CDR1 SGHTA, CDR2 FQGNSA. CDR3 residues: CASSLIWDRGRETQYF. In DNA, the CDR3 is TGTGCCAGCAGTCTCATCTGGGACAGGGGGCGGGAGACCCAGTACTTC.

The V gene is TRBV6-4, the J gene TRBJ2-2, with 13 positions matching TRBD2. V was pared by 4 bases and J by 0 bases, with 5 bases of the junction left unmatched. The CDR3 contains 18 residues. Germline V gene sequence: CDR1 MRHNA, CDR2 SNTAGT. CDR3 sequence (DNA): TGTGCCAGCAGTGTTACTAGCGGGGGGGCCGCGAACACCGGGGAGCTGTTTTTT. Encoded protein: CASSVTSGGAANTGELFF.